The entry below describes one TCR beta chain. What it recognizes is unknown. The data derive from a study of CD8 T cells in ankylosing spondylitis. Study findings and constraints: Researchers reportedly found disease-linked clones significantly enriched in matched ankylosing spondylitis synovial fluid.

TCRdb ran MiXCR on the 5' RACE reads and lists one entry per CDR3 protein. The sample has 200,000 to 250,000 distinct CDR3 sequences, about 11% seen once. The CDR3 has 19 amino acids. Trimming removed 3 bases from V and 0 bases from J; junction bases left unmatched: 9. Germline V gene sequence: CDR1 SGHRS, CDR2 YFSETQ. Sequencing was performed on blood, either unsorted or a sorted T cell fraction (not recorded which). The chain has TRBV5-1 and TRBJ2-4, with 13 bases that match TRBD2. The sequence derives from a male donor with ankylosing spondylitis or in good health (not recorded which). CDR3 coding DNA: TGCGCCAGCAGCTGGTGGACTAGCGGGGGCGCACTAGCCAAAAACATTCAGTACTTC. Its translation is CASSWWTSGGALAKNIQYF.